These 9 T cell receptor beta chains were sequenced from one sample in a study of blood T cell repertoires in COVID-19. Sequenced by immunoSEQ multiplex PCR; TCRdb stores in-frame clones only, minus some. The table shows 250,000 to 300,000 clones, with around 83% occurring only once. The sample was peripheral blood. These receptors all come from an elderly man with acute or convalescent COVID-19.

The chain employs TRBV19 and TRBJ1-3, with unresolved D. The V end was cut by 5 bases, the J end by 0 bases, with 11 bases between. CDR3 size: 15 residues. From germline, CDR1 is LNHDA and CDR2 SQIVND (reference sequence). The CDR3 region has the DNA TGTGCCAGTAGTGGGCAGGCAAGCTCTGGAAACACCATATATTTT. Its translation: CASSGQASSGNTIYF.

V usage is TRBV11-2 and J usage is TRBJ1-1, with D tentatively TRBD1 (6 bases). CDR3 length equals 13 residues. The V gene's germline CDR1 is SGHAT and CDR2 FQNNGV. Trimming cost V 5 bases and J 4 bases, with 11 bases left between them. The CDR3 nucleotides are TGTGCCAGCAGCCAGGGGTATGTCACTGAAGCTTTCTTT. Its protein is CASSQGYVTEAFF. The full variable domain, in which reference TRBV11-2 and TRBJ1-1 provide the parts outside the CDR3, is EAGVAQSPRYKIIEKRQSVAFWCNPISGHATLYWYQQILGQGPKLLIQFQNNGVVDDSQLPKDRFSAERLKGVDSTLKIQPAKLEDSAVYLCASSQGYVTEAFFGQGTRLTVV.

J is TRBJ2-2 and V is TRBV19, with TRBD2 matching 10 bases. This CDR3 has 17 amino acids. V lost 4 bases and J lost 0; bases outside the gene matches: 5. Germline lookup yields CDR1 LNHDA and CDR2 SQIVND (reference sequence). CDR3 loop: CASSTLAGVSNTGELFF. In DNA, the CDR3 is TGTGCCAGTAGTACCCTAGCGGGAGTATCGAACACCGGGGAGCTGTTTTTT. Using reference TRBV19 and TRBJ2-2 for the parts outside the CDR3, the full variable domain is DGGITQSPKYLFRKEGQNVTLSCEQNLNHDAMYWYRQDPGQGLRLIYYSQIVNDFQKGDIAEGYSVSREKKESFPLTVTSAQKNPTAFYLCASSTLAGVSNTGELFFGEGSRLTVL.

This chain joins TRBV9 and TRBJ2-4; D is possibly TRBD1 (6 bases). Between the trimmed V and J ends, which lost 0 bases and 5 bases, there was a span of 27 bases. The CDR3 length is 20 residues. CDR1 is SGDLS and CDR2 is YYNGEE in the germline V gene. The DNA of the CDR3 is TGTGCCAGCAGCGTAGAGTCAGGGGCCAGAACAGGGTTCATTCAAAACATTCAGTACTTC. It codes for CASSVESGARTGFIQNIQYF.

The rearrangement links TRBV4-2 to TRBJ1-2, with D perhaps TRBD1 (5 bases). The CDR3 has 14 residues. V lost 1 base and J 7 bases, leaving 13 bases between the germline ends. CDR1 is LGHNA, CDR2 YNFKEQ, per germline. CDR3 protein: CASSQGQSPPGYTF. Here the CDR3 DNA reads TGTGCCAGCAGCCAAGGACAGTCCCCTCCTGGCTACACCTTC.

This rearrangement joins TRBV7-2 to TRBJ1-1, with 7 bases that match TRBD1. CDR1 is SGHTA and CDR2 is FQGNSA in the germline V gene. The CDR3 runs 15 residues. The junction had 11 bases not matched to a gene; V was cut back by 0 bases and J by 10 bases. The DNA for the CDR3 is TGTGCCAGCAGCTTAGCCGACAGGGCCGTCCTCGGAGCTTTCTTT. It yields the protein CASSLADRAVLGAFF.

The V gene is TRBV19, the J gene TRBJ1-2; the D gene is possibly TRBD1 (5 bases). CDR1 and CDR2 (germline): LNHDA, SQIVND (reference sequence). The CDR3 length is 14 residues. The ends were cut back, 8 bases at V and 0 bases at J, with 13 bases in the middle. The CDR3 is CASDWGGTNYGYTF. The CDR3 coding sequence is TGTGCCAGTGACTGGGGCGGGACTAACTATGGCTACACCTTC.

V and J are TRBV7-3 and TRBJ2-1; TRBD1 matches 10 bases. CDR3 size: 14 residues. Looked up from germline, CDR1 is SGHTA and CDR2 is FQGTGA. V gave up 4 bases and J gave up 7 bases; unmatched junction bases: 4. The CDR3 region has the DNA TGTGCCAGCAGCTCTGGGACAGGGGTTAATGAGCAGTTCTTC. This translates into CASSSGTGVNEQFF. Full variable domain (remainder filled in from reference TRBV7-3 and TRBJ2-1): GAGVSQTPSNKVTEKGKYVELRCDPISGHTALYWYRQSLGQGPEFLIYFQGTGAADDSGLPNDRFFAVRPEGSVSTLKIQRTERGDSAVYLCASSSGTGVNEQFFGPGTRLTVL.

The chain has TRBV6-6 and TRBJ1-6, with TRBD1 identical over 7 bases. The CDR3 runs 16 residues. Germline CDR1 and CDR2: MNHNY and SVGAGI (reference sequence). V lost 5 bases, J lost 8 bases, and 12 bases stayed unmatched. The CDR3 DNA reads TGTGCCAGCAGTACTCAAACAGGGGTCGGGGATTCACCCCTCCACTTT. The encoded protein is CASSTQTGVGDSPLHF.